A single sample is the source of the 7 T cell receptor beta chains below, sequenced in a study of control samples from healthy donors and cancer patients. Measured with immunoSEQ multiplex PCR; TCRdb has only the in-frame clones, and not every one. Among tens of thousands of clones listed, more than 75% were seen once. Input material: blood. These receptors came from a man aged 45-65 years in good health.

Worth noting for this clone: This same CDR3 is encoded by further DNA sequences in the sample. The chain is built from TRBV19 and TRBJ2-1, with a possible D match to TRBD2 (5 bases). This CDR3 contains 15 residues. V was clipped by 0 bases and J by 0 bases, with 6 bases between them. The germline V gene encodes CDR1 LNHDA and CDR2 SQIVND (reference sequence). The chain's CDR3 is CASSIEGSSYNEQFF. CDR3 sequence (DNA): TGTGCCAGTAGTATAGAGGGGAGCTCCTACAATGAGCAGTTCTTC.

The chain combines TRBV27 with TRBJ1-2, with D possibly TRBD1 on 6 matching bases. Germline assignment: CDR1 MNHEY and CDR2 SMNVEV (reference sequence). The CDR3 is 13 residues long. V lost 5 bases and J 7 bases, leaving 14 bases between the germline ends. Here the CDR3 reads CASSPDSRPGYTF. For the CDR3, the DNA is TGTGCCAGCAGTCCGGACAGCAGGCCTGGCTACACCTTC.

The rearrangement joins TRBV28 to TRBJ1-6; unclear D gene. V lost 5 bases and J 5 bases, leaving 4 bases between the germline ends. Per the germline V gene, CDR1 is MDHEN and CDR2 is SYDVKM. The CDR3 is made up of 12 amino acids. The CDR3 sequence: CASSQNNSPLHF. The CDR3 DNA reads TGTGCCAGCAGTCAAAATAATTCACCCCTCCACTTT. The variable domain in full, completed from reference TRBV28 and TRBJ1-6, reads DVKVTQSSRYLVKRTGEKVFLECVQDMDHENMFWYRQDPGLGLRLIYFSYDVKMKEKGDIPEGYSVSREKKERFSLILESASTNQTSMYLCASSQNNSPLHFGNGTRLTVT.

The chain combines TRBV4-1 with TRBJ1-3; D unclear. V dropped 2 bases and J dropped 1 base, with 12 bases sitting between them. The length of the CDR3 is 16 residues. The germline gives CDR1 MGHRA, CDR2 YSYEKL. The CDR3 protein is CASSQLDYRSGNTIYF. The CDR3, as DNA: TGCGCCAGCAGCCAATTAGACTACCGATCTGGAAACACCATATATTTT.

The chain is built from TRBV9 and TRBJ1-1; no clear D. Trimming took off 4 bases at V and 1 base at J, with 14 bases between the two ends. This CDR3 has 15 residues. CDR1 and CDR2 (germline): SGDLS, YYNGEE. The CDR3 loop reads CASSPPVGGNTEAFF. The CDR3 coding sequence is TGTGCCAGCAGCCCCCCGGTCGGCGGGAACACTGAAGCTTTCTTT. Together with reference TRBV9 and TRBJ1-1, the CDR3 gives the full variable domain: DSGVTQTPKHLITATGQRVTLRCSPRSGDLSVYWYQQSLDQGLQFLIQYYNGEERAKGNILERFSAQQFPDLHSELNLSSLELGDSALYFCASSPPVGGNTEAFFGQGTRLTVV.

The chain links TRBV4-2 to TRBJ2-4, with 7 bases fitting TRBD1. The CDR3 totals 16 residues. CDR1 LGHNA and CDR2 YNFKEQ come from the germline V gene. After removal of 4 bases from V and 10 bases from J, the junction contained 16 bases not matched to a gene. CDR3 sequence reads: CASSRAGTELLPIQYF. CDR3 DNA sequence: TGTGCCAGCAGCCGAGCCGGGACAGAATTACTACCTATTCAGTACTTC.

V gene TRBV6-5 combines with J gene TRBJ2-3, with D uncertain. The CDR3 has 15 amino acids. The germline V gene encodes CDR1 MNHEY and CDR2 SVGAGI. V shed 0 bases and J shed 4 bases, with 11 bases lying between them. The CDR3 loop reads CASSYSTPSADTQYF. CDR3 coding DNA: TGTGCCAGCAGTTACTCGACCCCCTCGGCAGATACGCAGTATTTT.